This T cell receptor (beta chain) was obtained from a study of response to subunit inactivated influenza vaccine. Study-wide results and caveats: New T cells are recruited in small numbers by each seasonal influenza vaccination, according to the authors' suggestion.

This clonotype was observed a handful of times. Its antigen is not identified. MiXCR, applied by TCRdb to the RT-PCR reads, yields one record per CDR3 protein. Of roughly 700,000 distinct CDR3 sequences in the sample, about 14% were seen once. The receptor's source is a man aged 45-65 years who received an inactivated influenza vaccine. The input for sequencing was PBMCs from blood, taken less than 15 days before vaccination.

For the CDR3, the DNA is TGTGCCAGCAGTCCCCACGGTCTAGGGGGCCGAGGGGAGACCCAGTACTTC. Protein: CASSPHGLGGRGETQYF. The V and J genes are TRBV6-1 and TRBJ2-5; 7 positions match TRBD1. The CDR3 is 17 residues long. Germline CDR1 MNHNS, CDR2 SASEGT. J lost 5 bases, V lost 5 bases, and 17 bases had no gene match.